These T cell receptor beta chains were read from a single sample in a study of T cells after yellow fever vaccination. MiXCR, run by TCRdb on the 5' RACE reads, gives a single entry per CDR3 protein. The table records fewer than 350,000 distinct CDR3 sequences, over 3.5% of them present only once. The specimen was PBMCs, collected 15 days after the yellow fever booster vaccination. The receptors were gathered from a man aged 18 to 29 who received the YFV17D yellow fever vaccine. CDR3s include the opening cysteine and the closing phenylalanine or tryptophan. The D gene is left open where the match is weak. Rows give clone size only sometimes, using once, few, many, or a class for an expanded clone.

TRBV11-2,once,.,TRBJ2-1,15,TGTGCCAGCAGCTTAGGTCCGGGTTCCTACAATGAGCAGTTCTTC,CASSLGPGSYNEQFF
TRBV27,.,.,TRBJ2-7,14,TGTGCCAGCAGTAAACTTCAGGGGCTCCTCGAGCAGTACTTC,CASSKLQGLLEQYF
TRBV28,.,.,TRBJ1-5,13,TGTGCCAGCAGCCCTCCGGTAAATCAGCCCCAGCATTTT,CASSPPVNQPQHF
TRBV3-1,few,.,TRBJ2-5,15,TGTGCCAGCAGCCAAGTCTCACGGAGTGAGGAGACCCAGTACTTC,CASSQVSRSEETQYF
TRBV19,many,.,TRBJ1-1,13,TGTGCCAGTAGTCCCCAGGGCCCCACTGAAGCTTTCTTT,CASSPQGPTEAFF
TRBV4-3,.,TRBD1,TRBJ1-3,16,TGCGCCAGCAGCCCTCAACAGGGGGCGAACGGAAACACCATATATTTT,CASSPQQGANGNTIYF
TRBV7-2,many,.,TRBJ2-5,12,TGTGCCAGCAGCTTCCCTGGGGGGACCCAGTACTTC,CASSFPGGTQYF
TRBV5-1,few,.,TRBJ2-6,17,TGCGCCAGCAGCCCGAGCAGGGATTCCTCTGGGGCCAACGTCCTGACTTTC,CASSPSRDSSGANVLTF
TRBV4-1,many,.,TRBJ1-5,13,TGCGCCAGCAGCCAAGAAGGGGCAGGGAGCCAGCATTTT,CASSQEGAGSQHF
TRBV12-3/TRBV12-4,many,.,TRBJ1-5,14,TGTGCCAGCAGTTTATGGGGTAGCAATCAGCCCCAGCATTTT,CASSLWGSNQPQHF
TRBV12-3/TRBV12-4,.,.,TRBJ1-4,15,TGTGCCAGCAGTTTAGGGCTTGGGGTCAAGGAAAAACTGTTTTTT,CASSLGLGVKEKLFF
TRBV7-8,many,.,TRBJ2-7,11,TGTGCCAGCAGCTTAAGGTACCGGCAGTACTTC,CASSLRYRQYF
TRBV10-3,.,.,TRBJ2-5,13,TGTGCCATCAGTGAGTCAAGTGATGGGTCCCAGTACTTC,CAISESSDGSQYF
TRBV12-3/TRBV12-4,many,.,TRBJ1-1,13,TGTGCCAGCAGTTTAGCAGGGGACACTGAAGCTTTCTTT,CASSLAGDTEAFF
TRBV6-5,.,TRBD1,TRBJ2-2,16,TGTGCCAGCAAAGGCGCCAACAGGGGCGGGACCGGGGAGCTGTTTTTT,CASKGANRGGTGELFF
TRBV4-2,many,.,TRBJ1-5,15,TGTGCCAGCAGCCAAGAAAGTCGGCGTGGTCAGCCCCAGCATTTT,CASSQESRRGQPQHF
TRBV6-5,.,.,TRBJ2-1,15,TGTGCCAGCAGTTCCGAAACGACTAGCTACAATGAGCAGTTCTTC,CASSSETTSYNEQFF
TRBV12-3/TRBV12-4,many,.,TRBJ2-2,11,TGTGCCAGCAGTTACGGCGGGGAGCTGTTTTTT,CASSYGGELFF
TRBV5-4,.,.,TRBJ2-6,17,TGTGCCAGCAGCGCGAGGGGAACCGACGCTGGGGCCAACGTCCTGACTTTC,CASSARGTDAGANVLTF
TRBV14,few,TRBD2,TRBJ2-1,11,TGTGCCAGCAGCAGGCGGGACTACCTAATCTTC,CASSRRDYLIF
TRBV5-1,.,.,TRBJ1-6,15,TGCGCCAGCAGCCTGGCGGGGGCGGGAAGATCACCCCTCCACTTT,CASSLAGAGRSPLHF
TRBV2,many,.,TRBJ2-2,16,TGTGCCAGCAGTGATGAACAGGCTTCGAACACCGGGGAGCTGTTTTTT,CASSDEQASNTGELFF
TRBV12-3/TRBV12-4,many,TRBD2,TRBJ2-3,15,TGTGCCAGCAGGAGAACTAGCGGGGACACAGATACGCAGTATTTT,CASRRTSGDTDTQYF
TRBV3-1,.,.,TRBJ2-7,13,TGTGCCAGCAGCTTGTTCGGACGGTCCGAGCAGTACTTC,CASSLFGRSEQYF
TRBV12-3/TRBV12-4,few,.,TRBJ2-2,14,TGTGCCAGCACCGCGTGGGGGGCTAGGGGGGAGCTGTTTTTT,CASTAWGARGELFF
TRBV4-3,many,TRBD1,TRBJ1-4,13,TGCGCCAGCAGTGGGACAGGGAATGAAAAACTGTTTTTT,CASSGTGNEKLFF
TRBV27,many,TRBD2,TRBJ2-1,16,TGTGCCAGCAGTTTACTTCCTAGCGGGGGGCTGGATGAGCAGTTCTTC,CASSLLPSGGLDEQFF
TRBV5-1,.,.,TRBJ2-3,15,TGCGCCAGCAGCTTGGCGGACAGTCTCATGGATACGCAGTATTTT,CASSLADSLMDTQYF
TRBV29-1,few,.,TRBJ1-4,13,TGCAGCGCCGTCGCCAGGTCCCATGAAAAACTGTTTTTT,CSAVARSHEKLFF
TRBV3-1,many,.,TRBJ2-3,16,TGTGCCAGCAGCCAAGATCCTACGGGGGGCAAAGATACGCAGTATTTT,CASSQDPTGGKDTQYF
TRBV6-1,many,TRBD1,TRBJ1-4,14,TGTGCCAGCAGTCCCGACAGGGAAACCGGAAAACTGTTTTTT,CASSPDRETGKLFF
TRBV12-3/TRBV12-4,.,.,TRBJ1-2,14,TGTGCCAGCAGTTTCTACCAGGATAACTATGGCTACACCTTC,CASSFYQDNYGYTF
TRBV7-2,few,.,TRBJ1-1,15,TGTGCCAGCAGTAGGAATGGGCGGCCGCCGCGGGAAGCTTTCTTT,CASSRNGRPPREAFF
TRBV7-8,many,.,TRBJ1-1,12,TGTGCCAGCAGGTCGCCGGACACTGAAGCTTTCTTT,CASRSPDTEAFF
TRBV7-6,many,.,TRBJ2-2,13,TGTGCCAGCAGCTTAGATGGGGCCGGGGAGCTGTTTTTT,CASSLDGAGELFF
TRBV29-1,many,.,TRBJ1-1,13,TGCAGCGTTGAATCAGGGGCCGACACTGAAGCTTTCTTT,CSVESGADTEAFF
TRBV3-1,few,.,TRBJ1-2,13,TGTGCCAGCAGCCACAACGGTAACTATGGCTACACCTTC,CASSHNGNYGYTF
TRBV19,.,TRBD1,TRBJ2-5,14,TGTGCCAGTAGTGTACAGGGGGCAGGGGAGACCCAGTACTTC,CASSVQGAGETQYF
TRBV20-1,many,.,TRBJ1-1,15,TGCAGTGCTAGAGGAAGTACACCCTTGAACACTGAAGCTTTCTTT,CSARGSTPLNTEAFF
TRBV7-7,many,.,TRBJ2-2,14,TGTGCTAGCAGGCCTTCCTCGGGGGGCCGGGAGCTGTTTTTT,CASRPSSGGRELFF
TRBV25-1,few,.,TRBJ1-2,19,TGTGCCAGCAGTGAACGGGGGCCGACCGTTCAGGGCTGGAGGGTTGGCTACACCTTC,CASSERGPTVQGWRVGYTF
TRBV16,many,.,TRBJ1-1,15,TGTGCCAGCAGCCAAAGGGTAGGGGCGAACACTGAAGCTTTCTTT,CASSQRVGANTEAFF
TRBV6-5,many,.,TRBJ1-1,15,TGTGCCAGCAGTACTAGCGGGGGCAGCGGGGCTGAAGCTTTCTTT,CASSTSGGSGAEAFF
TRBV5-1,few,TRBD1,TRBJ1-1,17,TGCGCCAGCAGCTTTTTCCCTCGACAGGGGATGAACACTGAAGCTTTCTTT,CASSFFPRQGMNTEAFF
TRBV2,few,.,TRBJ1-2,13,TGTGCCAGCAGTGCCCAGAAAGAGAATGGCTACACCTTC,CASSAQKENGYTF
TRBV10-3,many,.,TRBJ2-5,14,TGTGCCATCAGTGAGTCTTCAGGCCAAGAGACCCAGTACTTC,CAISESSGQETQYF
TRBV4-3,many,.,TRBJ1-2,13,TGCGCCAGCAGCCAAGATCTCGTTTATGGCTACACCTTC,CASSQDLVYGYTF
TRBV4-2,many,.,TRBJ1-5,13,TGTGCCAGCAGCCAAGATTCCGATCAGCCCCAGCATTTT,CASSQDSDQPQHF
TRBV9,few,.,TRBJ2-6,13,TGTGCCAGCAGCGTAGCTGGGGCCAACGTCCTGACTTTC,CASSVAGANVLTF
TRBV29-1,many,TRBD2,TRBJ2-2,18,TGCAGCGTTGGTGTTCGAGCGGGGGGTCCAACGGGTGCCGGGGAGCTGTTTTTT,CSVGVRAGGPTGAGELFF
TRBV27,few,TRBD1,TRBJ1-5,13,TGTGCCAGCGTTGACAGGGTGGGACAGCCCCAGCATTTT,CASVDRVGQPQHF
TRBV6-2/TRBV6-3,.,TRBD1,TRBJ2-2,14,TGTGCCAGCAGAACAGGGGCCGACACCGGGGAGCTGTTTTTT,CASRTGADTGELFF
TRBV29-1,.,TRBD2,TRBJ2-5,13,TGCAGTTTCGAGCGGGGCGGCCGGGTGACCCAGTACTTC,CSFERGGRVTQYF
TRBV3-1,.,.,TRBJ1-1,12,TGTGCCAGCAGCCCAGCTGGGGGCGAAGCTTTCTTT,CASSPAGGEAFF